The 16 T cell receptor beta chains below come from one sample, sequenced in a study of T cells in Graves' hyperthyroidism and ophthalmopathy. Amplification targeted TCR beta CDR3 regions from RNA transcripts. Carried out on the TCR CDR3, a first-round RT-PCR used the HTBI primer set. In TCRdb, the multiplex PCR reads were re-called with MiXCR into one record per CDR3 protein. Of roughly 700,000 distinct CDR3 sequences in the sample, 12% to 15% are singletons; the top ten hold more than 8.5%. The sequencing input was blood. These TCRs come from a woman under 30 with Graves' hyperthyroidism.

This clonotype occurred many times. This chain links TRBV20-1 with TRBJ2-3; no clear D. There are 16 residues in the CDR3. Germline assignment: CDR1 DFQATT and CDR2 SNEGSKA (reference sequence). Trimming stripped 1 base from V and 0 bases from J, with 14 bases between. The CDR3 nucleotides read TGCAGTGCTAGAGTGCGGCAGCCGACTAGCACAGATACGCAGTATTTT. Residues: CSARVRQPTSTDTQYF.

The chain combines TRBV20-1 with TRBJ2-7; 7 bases are shared with TRBD2. Germline assignment: CDR1 DFQATT and CDR2 SNEGSKA (reference sequence). The CDR3 loop spans 15 amino acids. V shed 2 bases, J shed 5 bases, and the junction held 12 bases outside the gene matches. In nucleotides, the CDR3 is TGCAGTGCTAGACTCCCTAGCGGCTTCAGCGACGAGCAGTACTTC. It yields the protein CSARLPSGFSDEQYF.

This clonotype has more than one count but fewer than ten. This chain connects TRBV4-3 to TRBJ2-4, with 7 positions matching TRBD2. J lost 0 bases, V lost 4 bases, and 15 bases had no gene match. The germline gives CDR1 LGHNA, CDR2 YSLEER. This CDR3 spans 19 amino acids. CDR3 DNA: TGCGCCAGCAGCCGCGGGACTACTTTAGGGGACCTAGCCAAAAACATTCAGTACTTC. Translated, it gives CASSRGTTLGDLAKNIQYF.

This clonotype was recorded at least ten times. CDR3 sequence (DNA): TGTGCCAGCAGTTTAACGTACGGGGAGCTGTTTTTT. Its protein product is CASSLTYGELFF. The J gene is TRBJ2-2, the V gene TRBV28; D is ambiguous. The germline V gene encodes CDR1 MDHEN and CDR2 SYDVKM. Trimming shortened V by 2 bases and J by 7 bases, and 5 bases separated the two germline ends. This CDR3 region has 12 residues.

This clonotype was seen at least ten times. The V and J genes are TRBV30 and TRBJ1-5; the D is unclear. This CDR3 has 14 amino acids. Germline-derived CDR1 and CDR2 are GTSNPN and SVGIG (reference sequence). V was shortened by 2 bases and J by 0 bases, with 8 bases between the two germline ends. CDR3 sequence: CAWSSQNSNQPQHF. Written as DNA, the CDR3 is TGTGCCTGGAGTTCCCAAAATAGCAATCAGCCCCAGCATTTT.

The chain carries TRBV24-1 and TRBJ1-5, with D maybe TRBD1 (5 bases). The CDR3 is 17 residues long. The germline V and J ends were trimmed by 7 bases and 4 bases, with 22 bases remaining between them. Germline CDR1 is KGHDR and CDR2 is SFDVKD. CDR3 protein: CATRAGGRGNSNQPQHF. CDR3 DNA: TGTGCCACCAGGGCCGGGGGGAGGGGTAATTCGAATCAGCCCCAGCATTTT.

This clonotype was seen ten or more times. The chain's CDR3 is CSAAQTGTGYNSPLHF. CDR3 sequence (DNA): TGCAGTGCCGCCCAGACAGGGACGGGTTATAATTCACCCCTCCACTTT. This rearrangement joins TRBV20-1 to TRBJ1-6; TRBD1 matches 7 bases. The CDR3 is 16 residues long. Germline loops: CDR1 DFQATT, CDR2 SNEGSKA (reference sequence). The ends lost 6 bases at V and 4 bases at J; junction bases unmatched: 12.

The V gene is TRBV20-1, the J gene TRBJ1-1; 7 bases line up with TRBD1. Germline CDR1 is DFQATT and CDR2 is SNEGSKA (reference sequence). Trimming cost V 0 bases and J 5 bases; bases outside gene matches: 3. The CDR3 covers 13 residues. The CDR3 is CSARDQGETEAFF. CDR3 nucleotide sequence: TGCAGTGCTAGAGATCAGGGGGAAACTGAAGCTTTCTTT.

This clonotype came up many times. The V call is TRBV6-1, the J call TRBJ2-7; 7 nucleotides match TRBD2. The CDR3 extends over 15 amino acids. CDR1 and CDR2 (germline): MNHNS, SASEGT. With 6 bases clipped from V and 2 bases from J, the junction kept 10 bases outside the gene matches. CDR3 sequence reads: CASSWEGVRTYEQYF. DNA of the CDR3: TGTGCCAGCAGCTGGGAGGGTGTCAGGACCTACGAGCAGTACTTC.

This clonotype was seen only a few times. This chain's CDR3 is CASRRTGGLAKNIQYF. Here the CDR3 DNA reads TGTGCCAGCAGGAGGACGGGAGGCTTAGCCAAAAACATTCAGTACTTC. This chain joins TRBV28 and TRBJ2-4; TRBD2 matches at 7 bases. Germline assignment: CDR1 MDHEN and CDR2 SYDVKM. V was pared by 6 bases and J by 0 bases, with 8 bases of the junction left unmatched. This CDR3 comprises 16 residues.

The V call is TRBV5-1, the J call TRBJ2-1; no definite D call. V was cut by 2 bases and J by 0 bases, with 18 bases left in between. The CDR3 is 18 amino acids. Germline V lookup: CDR1 SGHRS, CDR2 YFSETQ. The CDR3 region is CASSLTWSGVSSYNEQFF. CDR3 nucleotide sequence: TGCGCCAGCAGCTTAACATGGTCAGGAGTAAGCTCCTACAATGAGCAGTTCTTC.

This clonotype was picked up a small number of times. The V and J genes are TRBV2 and TRBJ2-5; D gene ambiguous. In germline, CDR1 is SNHLY, CDR2 FYNNEI. CDR3 length: 14 residues. The V end was cut by 6 bases, the J end by 2 bases, with 13 bases between. The DNA for the CDR3 is TGTGCCAGCAGAATACAGAAAAATCAAGAGACCCAGTACTTC. Translation: CASRIQKNQETQYF.

Concerning this clonotype itself: Mismatch with germline at one junction end may stem from a read error. V is TRBV20-1 and J is TRBJ2-1; 8 nucleotides line up with TRBD2. CDR1 is DFQATT, CDR2 SNEGSKA, per germline (reference sequence). The CDR3 is 15 amino acids. The CDR3 bases are TGCAGTGCCGAGAGTCGCGGGAGGATAAACAATGGGCAGTTCTTC. Amino acids: CSAESRGRINNGQFF.

This clonotype has more than one count but fewer than ten. The CDR3 carries no conserved terminal phenylalanine or tryptophan, so it likely arises from a read error. The CDR3 DNA is TGCGCCAGCAGCTTGGCAGGGCCCTCCTACGAGCAGTACCTC. This sequence encodes CASSLAGPSYEQYL. The chain joins TRBV5-1 to TRBJ2-7, with D tentatively TRBD1 (5 bases). Deletions cut 0 bases from V and 0 bases from J, with 7 bases between. From germline, CDR1 is SGHRS and CDR2 YFSETQ. The CDR3 spans 14 residues.

This clonotype has a handful of counts. The V call is TRBV20-1, the J call TRBJ1-5; possibly TRBD1 for D (5 bases). Germline loops: CDR1 DFQATT, CDR2 SNEGSKA (reference sequence). The CDR3 covers 15 residues. V was clipped by 5 bases and J by 2 bases, with 16 bases between them. The CDR3, as DNA: TGCAGTGCTGGGGCTAGCCAAGGGGGCAATCAGCCCCAGCATTTT. Translating it yields CSAGASQGGNQPQHF.

This sequence joins TRBV19 and TRBJ2-7, with D possibly being TRBD1 (5 bases). V was trimmed by 1 base and J by 5 bases, leaving 12 bases between them. The germline gives CDR1 LNHDA, CDR2 SQIVND (reference sequence). This CDR3 has 14 amino acids. DNA for the CDR3: TGTGCCAGTAGTATAGCCCAGGGTGACAACGAGCAGTACTTC. Its translation: CASSIAQGDNEQYF. Using reference TRBV19 and TRBJ2-7 for the parts outside the CDR3, the full variable domain is DGGITQSPKYLFRKEGQNVTLSCEQNLNHDAMYWYRQDPGQGLRLIYYSQIVNDFQKGDIAEGYSVSREKKESFPLTVTSAQKNPTAFYLCASSIAQGDNEQYFGPGTRLTVT.